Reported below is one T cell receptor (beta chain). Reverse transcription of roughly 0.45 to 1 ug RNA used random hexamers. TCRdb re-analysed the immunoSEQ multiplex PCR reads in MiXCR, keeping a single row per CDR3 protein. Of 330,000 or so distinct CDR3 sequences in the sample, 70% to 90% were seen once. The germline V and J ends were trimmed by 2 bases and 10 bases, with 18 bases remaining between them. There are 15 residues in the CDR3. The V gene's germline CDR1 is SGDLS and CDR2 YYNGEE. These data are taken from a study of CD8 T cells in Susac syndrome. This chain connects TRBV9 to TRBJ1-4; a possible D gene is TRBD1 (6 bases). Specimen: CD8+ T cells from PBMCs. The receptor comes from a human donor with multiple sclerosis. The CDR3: CASSVQDRTYRKLFF. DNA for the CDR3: TGTGCCAGCAGCGTCCAGGACAGAACTTACCGAAAACTGTTTTTT. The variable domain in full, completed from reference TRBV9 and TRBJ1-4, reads DSGVTQTPKHLITATGQRVTLRCSPRSGDLSVYWYQQSLDQGLQFLIQYYNGEERAKGNILERFSAQQFPDLHSELNLSSLELGDSALYFCASSVQDRTYRKLFFGSGTQLSVL.